This T cell receptor beta chain was sequenced during a study of T cells in Graves' hyperthyroidism and ophthalmopathy. Any patient presenting with uncontrolled infection, other autoimmune disease, pregnancy or lactation was left out. This CDR3 region has 13 residues. Germline CDR1 and CDR2: SEHNR and FQNEAQ (reference sequence). V lost 5 bases and J lost 3, with 11 bases in between. There are many counts of this clonotype. The antigen remains unidentified. Using RNA transcripts as the source, TCR beta CDR3 regions were amplified. An initial round of RT-PCR targeting the TCR CDR3 relied on the HTBI primer set. Each CDR3 protein is one row after TCRdb ran MiXCR on the multiplex PCR reads. The sample holds a few hundred thousand distinct CDR3 sequences; 20% to 30% are singletons and the top ten take more than 60%. Findings and limits, study-wide: The majority of expanded thyroid clonotypes above 0.001 also appeared in blood.

The sequence was obtained from a man aged 50-59 years with Graves' hyperthyroidism. Sample: blood. The chain carries TRBV7-9 and TRBJ2-7; a weak D match, TRBD1 (5 bases). CDR3 coding DNA: TGTGCCAGCAGCCCGCACGACAGCTACGAGCAGTACTTC. Translating it yields CASSPHDSYEQYF.